Listed here are 5 T cell receptor beta chains from one sample, sequenced in a study of T-cell reconstitution after alpha-beta-depleted transplantation in children. The TCRbeta library incorporated unique molecular identifiers. TCRdb fed the PCR reads into MiXCR, producing one record per CDR3 protein. Of 400,000 to 500,000 distinct CDR3 sequences listed, about 11% were seen once; the top ten hold roughly 6%. Sequenced material: PBMCs from the stem cell graft donor, taken from the stem cell graft. The receptors come from a human donor who donated a stem cell graft to a child with acute myeloid leukemia.

The genes are TRBV6-1 and TRBJ1-5; unclear D gene. This CDR3 has 13 residues. Germline CDR1 and CDR2: MNHNS and SASEGT. With 7 bases removed from V and 3 bases from J, the gap between germline ends came to 10 bases. CDR3 DNA sequence: TGTGCCAGCACCCAAAGCACCAATCAGCCCCAGCATTTT. Amino acid sequence: CASTQSTNQPQHF.

This clonotype was recorded at least ten times. This chain uses TRBV10-3 with TRBJ2-7; D is uncertain. V lost 0 bases and J lost 5, with 23 bases in between. Germline V gene data show CDR1 as ENHRY and CDR2 as SYGVKD. The CDR3 has 18 residues. CDR3 amino acids: CAISESRVVGPSRNEQYV. The CDR3, as DNA: TGTGCCATCAGTGAGTCTCGTGTGGTAGGTCCCTCCAGGAACGAGCAGTACGTC.

V and J are TRBV2 and TRBJ2-5; D is uncertain. This CDR3 is 11 amino acids long. The germline V gene encodes CDR1 SNHLY and CDR2 FYNNEI. Trimming shortened V by 0 bases and J by 9 bases, and 5 bases separated the two germline ends. The CDR3 DNA is TGTGCCAGCAGTGAAGCAGTGGCCCAGTACTTC. It codes for CASSEAVAQYF.

This clonotype was detected only a few times. The chain has TRBV6-1 and TRBJ1-2; D call uncertain. V lost 2 bases, J lost 7 bases, and 26 bases lay in between. CDR1 and CDR2 from the germline V gene are MNHNS and SASEGT. There are 18 residues in the CDR3. The CDR3 loop is CASSELQLNPFVSVGYTF. In DNA form, the CDR3 reads TGTGCCAGCAGTGAATTACAACTGAATCCGTTCGTATCGGTTGGCTACACCTTC.

The V gene is TRBV10-3, the J gene TRBJ1-2; weak D call: TRBD1 (5 bases). Per germline, CDR1 ENHRY and CDR2 SYGVKD. The CDR3 totals 12 residues. V was cut by 10 bases and J by 5 bases, with 14 bases left in between. This CDR3 is CATSAGSYGYTF. The CDR3 DNA reads TGTGCCACCTCGGCAGGGTCTTATGGCTACACCTTC.